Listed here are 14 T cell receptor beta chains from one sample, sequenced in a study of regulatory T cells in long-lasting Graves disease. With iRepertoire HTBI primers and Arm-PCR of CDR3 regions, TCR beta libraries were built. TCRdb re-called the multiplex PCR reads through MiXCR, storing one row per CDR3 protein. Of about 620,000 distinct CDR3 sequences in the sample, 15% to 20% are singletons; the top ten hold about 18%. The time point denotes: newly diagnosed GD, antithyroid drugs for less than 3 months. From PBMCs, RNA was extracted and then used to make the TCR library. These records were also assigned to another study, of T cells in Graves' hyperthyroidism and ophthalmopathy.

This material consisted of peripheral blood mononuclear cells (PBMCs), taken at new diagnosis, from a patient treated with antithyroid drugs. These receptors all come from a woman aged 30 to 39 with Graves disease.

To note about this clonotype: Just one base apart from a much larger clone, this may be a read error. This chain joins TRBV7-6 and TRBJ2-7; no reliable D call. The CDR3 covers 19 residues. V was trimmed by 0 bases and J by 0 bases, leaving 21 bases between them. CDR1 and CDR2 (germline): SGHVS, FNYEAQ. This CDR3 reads CASSLAPPSTHRSSYEQYF. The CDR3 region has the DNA TGTGCCAGCAGCTTAGCCCCACCAAGCACCCACCGGAGCTCCTACGAGCAGTACTTC.

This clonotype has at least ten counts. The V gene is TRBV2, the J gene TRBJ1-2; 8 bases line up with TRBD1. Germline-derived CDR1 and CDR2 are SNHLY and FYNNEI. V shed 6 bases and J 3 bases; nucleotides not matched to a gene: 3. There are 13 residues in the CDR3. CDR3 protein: CASRGQADYGYTF. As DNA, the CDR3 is TGTGCCAGCAGGGGACAGGCTGACTATGGCTACACCTTC.

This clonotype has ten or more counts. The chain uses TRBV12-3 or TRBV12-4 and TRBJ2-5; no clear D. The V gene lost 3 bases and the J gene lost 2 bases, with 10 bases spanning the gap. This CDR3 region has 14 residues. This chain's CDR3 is CASSFRWNQETQYF. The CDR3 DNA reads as TGTGCCAGCAGTTTTAGATGGAATCAAGAGACCCAGTACTTC.

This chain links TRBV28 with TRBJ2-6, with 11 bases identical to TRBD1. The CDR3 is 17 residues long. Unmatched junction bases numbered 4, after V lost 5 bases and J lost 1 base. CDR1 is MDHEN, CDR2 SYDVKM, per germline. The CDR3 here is CASSKRDRGSGANVLTF. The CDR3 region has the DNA TGTGCCAGCAGTAAACGGGACAGGGGGTCTGGGGCCAACGTCCTGACTTTC. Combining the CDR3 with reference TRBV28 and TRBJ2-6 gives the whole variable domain DVKVTQSSRYLVKRTGEKVFLECVQDMDHENMFWYRQDPGLGLRLIYFSYDVKMKEKGDIPEGYSVSREKKERFSLILESASTNQTSMYLCASSKRDRGSGANVLTFGAGSRLTVL.

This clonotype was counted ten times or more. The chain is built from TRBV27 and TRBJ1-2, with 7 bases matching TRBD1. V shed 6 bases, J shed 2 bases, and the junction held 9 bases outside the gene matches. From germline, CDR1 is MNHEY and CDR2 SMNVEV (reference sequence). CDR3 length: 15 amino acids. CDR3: CASRPTGEINYGYTF. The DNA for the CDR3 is TGTGCCAGCAGGCCTACAGGGGAGATAAACTATGGCTACACCTTC.

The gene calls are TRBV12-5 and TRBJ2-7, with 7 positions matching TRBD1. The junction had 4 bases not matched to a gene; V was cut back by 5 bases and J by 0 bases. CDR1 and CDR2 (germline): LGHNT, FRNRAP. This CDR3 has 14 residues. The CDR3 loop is CASGRGQLSYEQYF. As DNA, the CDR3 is TGTGCTAGTGGTCGGGGACAGCTCTCCTACGAGCAGTACTTC.

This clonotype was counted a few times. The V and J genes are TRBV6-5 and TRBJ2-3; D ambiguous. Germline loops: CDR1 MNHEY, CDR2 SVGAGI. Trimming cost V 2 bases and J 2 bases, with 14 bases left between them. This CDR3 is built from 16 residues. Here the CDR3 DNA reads TGTGCCAGCAGTTACGGGCGGCAGGCTAACACAGATACGCAGTATTTT. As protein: CASSYGRQANTDTQYF.

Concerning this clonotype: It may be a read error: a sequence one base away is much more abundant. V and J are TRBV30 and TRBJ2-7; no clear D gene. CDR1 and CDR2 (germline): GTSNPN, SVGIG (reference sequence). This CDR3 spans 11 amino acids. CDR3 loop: CAWGVLYEQYF. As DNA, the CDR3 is TGTGCCTGGGGTGTCCTTTACGAGCAGTACTTC.

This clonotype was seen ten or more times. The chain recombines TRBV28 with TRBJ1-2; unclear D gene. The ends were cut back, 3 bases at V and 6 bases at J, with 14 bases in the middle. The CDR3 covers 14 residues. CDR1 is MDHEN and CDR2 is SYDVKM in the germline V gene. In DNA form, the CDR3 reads TGTGCCAGCAGTTTCGGGAGCATTCTAAATGGCTACACCTTC. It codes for CASSFGSILNGYTF.

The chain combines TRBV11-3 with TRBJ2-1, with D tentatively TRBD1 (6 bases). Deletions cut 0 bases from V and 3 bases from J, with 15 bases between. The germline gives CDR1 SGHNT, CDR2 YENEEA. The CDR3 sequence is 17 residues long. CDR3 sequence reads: CASSLDIGSRGYNEQFF. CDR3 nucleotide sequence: TGTGCCAGCAGCTTAGATATTGGGTCCAGGGGCTACAATGAGCAGTTCTTC.

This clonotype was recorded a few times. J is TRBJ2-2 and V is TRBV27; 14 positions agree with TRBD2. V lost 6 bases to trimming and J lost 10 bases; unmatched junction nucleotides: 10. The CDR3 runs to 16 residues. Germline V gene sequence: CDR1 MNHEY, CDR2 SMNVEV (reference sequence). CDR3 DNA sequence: TGTGCCAGCAGCGAGAGGACTAGCGGGAGGATGGTGGAGCTGTTTTTT. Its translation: CASSERTSGRMVELFF.

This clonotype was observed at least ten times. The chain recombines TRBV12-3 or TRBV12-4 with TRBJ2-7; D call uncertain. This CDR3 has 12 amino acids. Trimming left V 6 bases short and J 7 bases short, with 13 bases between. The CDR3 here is CASSTKSWEQYF. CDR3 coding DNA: TGTGCCAGCAGCACGAAGTCTTGGGAGCAGTACTTC.

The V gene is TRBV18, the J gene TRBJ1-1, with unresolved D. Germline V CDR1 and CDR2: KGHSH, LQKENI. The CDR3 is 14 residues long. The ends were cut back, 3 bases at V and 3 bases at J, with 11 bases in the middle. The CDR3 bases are TGTGCCAGCTCACCTACCTTCATGGACACTGAAGCTTTCTTT. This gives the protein CASSPTFMDTEAFF.

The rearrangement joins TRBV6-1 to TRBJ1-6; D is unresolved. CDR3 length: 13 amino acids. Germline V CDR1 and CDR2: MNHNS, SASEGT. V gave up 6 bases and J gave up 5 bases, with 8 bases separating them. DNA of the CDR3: TGTGCCAGCAGAGGGTTCAATAATTCACCCCTCCACTTT. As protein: CASRGFNNSPLHF.